This T cell receptor (beta chain) was sequenced for a study of blood T cell repertoires in COVID-19. Overall study: T cells, B-cell-depleted T cells, or PBMCs provided the cDNA or gDNA that served as material.

Method: immunoSEQ multiplex PCR; TCRdb's copy keeps in-frame clones and lacks some. The sample lists around 100,000 clones, about 90% occurring once. V dropped 7 bases and J dropped 3; count of bases not matched to a gene: 9. The CDR3 has 14 residues. The V gene's germline CDR1 is MNHEY and CDR2 SVGAGI. The sequence derives from a man between 18 and 35 years old with acute or convalescent COVID-19. The chain uses TRBV6-5 and TRBJ2-7; 7 nucleotides line up with TRBD1. Material: peripheral blood. The DNA of the CDR3 is TGTGCCAGCAACCTAGACAGGGTCCACTACGAGCAGTACTTC. Amino acids: CASNLDRVHYEQYF.